A single sample is the source of the 7 T cell receptor beta chains below, sequenced in a study of T cell responses to AZD1222 COVID-19 vaccine. TCRdb keeps only in-frame clones here, not all; method: immunoSEQ multiplex PCR. The data hold roughly 77,000 clones, with 90% observed a single time. This sample comprised peripheral blood, obtained 28 days after the second AZD1222 dose. The receptors were sampled from an adult who received the AZD1222 COVID-19 vaccine.

In its sample, this clone was seen once. CDR3 in amino acids: CATSEHGTGLIEQFF. CDR3 DNA sequence: TGTGCCACCAGTGAGCACGGGACAGGGCTCATCGAGCAGTTCTTC. The chain couples TRBV24-1 to TRBJ2-1, with 9 bases lining up with TRBD1. Germline V gene sequence: CDR1 KGHDR, CDR2 SFDVKD. Trimming took 4 bases from V and 10 from J; bases not matched to a gene: 10. This CDR3 region has 15 residues.

The chain combines TRBV6-6 with TRBJ1-1; D might be TRBD1 (6 bases). Germline V gene data show CDR1 as MNHNY and CDR2 as SVGAGI (reference sequence). The CDR3 length is 15 residues. V was shortened by 6 bases and J by 3 bases, with 17 bases between the two germline ends. In DNA form, the CDR3 reads TGTGCCAGCAGGCCACAGGGAGGAGGTTACACTGAAGCTTTCTTT. This encodes CASRPQGGGYTEAFF.

This rearrangement joins TRBV2 to TRBJ1-1; D unclear. The CDR3 extends over 15 amino acids. Germline loops: CDR1 SNHLY, CDR2 FYNNEI. V lost 3 bases and J 1 base, leaving 12 bases between the germline ends. CDR3 DNA sequence: TGTGCCAGCAGTGAGGAACACTCGTCGAACACTGAAGCTTTCTTT. This codes for CASSEEHSSNTEAFF.

This sequence joins TRBV2 and TRBJ1-1; 11 bases line up with TRBD1. Germline V gene lookup returns CDR1 SNHLY and CDR2 FYNNEI. This CDR3 is built from 13 residues. The V segment lost 8 bases and the J segment 7 bases; nucleotides outside the gene matches: 6. The CDR3 protein is CASHRGTGGEAFF. The CDR3 DNA reads as TGTGCCAGCCACAGGGGGACAGGGGGTGAAGCTTTCTTT. Full variable domain (missing parts from reference TRBV2 and TRBJ1-1): EPEVTQTPSHQVTQMGQEVILRCVPISNHLYFYWYRQILGQKVEFLVSFYNNEISEKSEIFDDQFSVERPDGSNFTLKIRSTKLEDSAMYFCASHRGTGGEAFFGQGTRLTVV.

The CDR3 sequence is CATIRADQETQYF. The CDR3 DNA follows: TGTGCCACCATCAGGGCCGACCAAGAGACCCAGTACTTC. V is TRBV7-9 and J is TRBJ2-5, with a possible D match to TRBD1 (5 bases). The CDR3 has 13 amino acids. Germline assignment: CDR1 SEHNR and CDR2 FQNEAQ (reference sequence). V was shortened by 10 bases and J by 0 bases, with 12 bases between the two germline ends.

V gene TRBV7-2 combines with J gene TRBJ1-5, with 7 bases aligning to TRBD1. This CDR3 contains 16 residues. J gave up 7 bases and V 5 bases, and 14 bases lay outside the gene matches. CDR1 is SGHTA and CDR2 is FQGNSA in the germline V gene. CDR3 sequence reads: CASSPGGVRPDQPQHF. The CDR3 nucleotides read TGTGCCAGCAGCCCAGGGGGGGTCCGTCCCGACCAGCCCCAGCATTTT. The full variable domain, completed using reference TRBV7-2 and TRBJ1-5, is GAGVSQSPSNKVTEKGKDVELRCDPISGHTALYWYRQSLGQGLEFLIYFQGNSAPDKSGLPSDRFSAERTGGSVSTLTIQRTQQEDSAVYLCASSPGGVRPDQPQHFGDGTRLSIL.

In this sample, this clone turned up once. This chain uses TRBV5-1 with TRBJ2-5; 8 bases line up with TRBD1. This CDR3 has 15 amino acids. Germline trimming cut 4 bases from V and 5 bases from J; bases unmatched to any gene: 10. Germline V gene lookup returns CDR1 SGHRS and CDR2 YFSETQ. CDR3 coding DNA: TGCGCCAGCAGCAGAACCGGGACAGGTGAGGAGACCCAGTACTTC. Amino acids: CASSRTGTGEETQYF.